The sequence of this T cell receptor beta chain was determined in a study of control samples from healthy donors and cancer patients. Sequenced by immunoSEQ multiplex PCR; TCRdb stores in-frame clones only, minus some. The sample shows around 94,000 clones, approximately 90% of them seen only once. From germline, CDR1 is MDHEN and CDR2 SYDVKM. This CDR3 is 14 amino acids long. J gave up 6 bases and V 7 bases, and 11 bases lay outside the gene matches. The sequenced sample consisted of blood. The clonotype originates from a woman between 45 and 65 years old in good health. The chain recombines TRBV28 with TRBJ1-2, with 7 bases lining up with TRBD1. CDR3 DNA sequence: TGTGCCAGCACCCAGTGGGACAGACCCCATGGCTACACCTTC. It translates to CASTQWDRPHGYTF.